The following is a TCR beta chain sequence with its context. The data belong to a study of radiotherapy plus CTLA-4 blockade in lung cancer. The method was immunoSEQ multiplex PCR; TCRdb's version includes in-frame clones alone and lacks a portion of them. This table has about 25,000 clones, around 71% appearing once. In chemo-refractory metastatic non-small-cell lung cancer, patients got ipilimumab CTLA-4 blockade together with focal radiation. The receptor was isolated from a human donor with non-small cell lung cancer whose response to radiotherapy plus ipilimumab could not be evaluated. Sequenced here: peripheral blood, sampled from a patient treated with radiotherapy plus ipilimumab.

The CDR3 nucleotides are TGTGCCAGCACCGGGACTAGCGGGAGCTACGAGCAGTACTTC. Encoded protein: CASTGTSGSYEQYF. The chain carries TRBV5-6 and TRBJ2-7; 14 nucleotides align to TRBD2. Germline loops: CDR1 SGHDT, CDR2 YYEEEE. The CDR3 runs 14 residues. The V gene end was trimmed by 6 bases and the J gene end by 3 bases; junction bases not matched to a gene: 2.